This TCR beta chain was sequenced during a study of cytomegalovirus exposure and HLA in healthy donors. About the research overall: Across almost 400 genotyped donors, over 70% landed in the Caucasian-associated ancestry cluster. Findings of the study overall: Data from an earlier analysis indicated that most TCR beta V segments were productive either about 87% or about 30% of the time.

A multiplex PCR was run with 60 Vbeta primers and 13 Jbeta primers. Using immunoSEQ multiplex PCR, the repertoire was profiled, and TCRdb retains in-frame clones only, with some absent. The sample holds approximately 160,000 clones, over 75% seen once. V dropped 5 bases and J dropped 0; count of bases not matched to a gene: 8. Germline CDR1 and CDR2: SGHTA and FQGNSA. This CDR3 has 16 residues. Details on this clone: Its antigen remains unknown.

The genes are TRBV7-2 and TRBJ1-1; 8 positions match TRBD1. Source material: PBMCs. The TCR originated in a woman aged 45-59 years in good health and CMV-seropositive. CDR3 protein: CASSASGGEVNTEAFF. In DNA form, the CDR3 reads TGTGCCAGCAGCGCCTCAGGGGGCGAGGTGAACACTGAAGCTTTCTTT.